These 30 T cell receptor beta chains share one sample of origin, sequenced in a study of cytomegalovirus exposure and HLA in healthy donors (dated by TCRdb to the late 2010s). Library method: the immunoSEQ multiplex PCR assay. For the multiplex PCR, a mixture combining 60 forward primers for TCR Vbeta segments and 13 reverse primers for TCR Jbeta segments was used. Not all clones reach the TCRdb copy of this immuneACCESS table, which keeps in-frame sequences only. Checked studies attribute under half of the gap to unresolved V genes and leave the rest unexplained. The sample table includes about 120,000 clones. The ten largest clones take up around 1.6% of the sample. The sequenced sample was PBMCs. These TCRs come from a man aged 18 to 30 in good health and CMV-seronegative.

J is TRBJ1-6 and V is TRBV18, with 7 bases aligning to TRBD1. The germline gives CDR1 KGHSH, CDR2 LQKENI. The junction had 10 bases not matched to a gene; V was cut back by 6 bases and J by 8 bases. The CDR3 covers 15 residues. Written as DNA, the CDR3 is TGTGCCAGCTCCCCTACAGGGGTGGGTGATTCACCCCTCCACTTT. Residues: CASSPTGVGDSPLHF. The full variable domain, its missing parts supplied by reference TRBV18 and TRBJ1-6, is NAGVMQNPRHLVRRRGQEARLRCSPMKGHSHVYWYRQLPEEGLKFMVYLQKENIIDESGMPKERFSAEFPKEGPSILRIQQVVRGDSAAYFCASSPTGVGDSPLHFGNGTRLTVT.

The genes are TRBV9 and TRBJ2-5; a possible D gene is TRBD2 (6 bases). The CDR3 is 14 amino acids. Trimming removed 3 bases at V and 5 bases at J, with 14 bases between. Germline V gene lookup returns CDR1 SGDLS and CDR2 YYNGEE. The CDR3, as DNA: TGTGCCAGCAGCGCGGGGACTCCGGGGGAGACCCAGTACTTC. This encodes CASSAGTPGETQYF.

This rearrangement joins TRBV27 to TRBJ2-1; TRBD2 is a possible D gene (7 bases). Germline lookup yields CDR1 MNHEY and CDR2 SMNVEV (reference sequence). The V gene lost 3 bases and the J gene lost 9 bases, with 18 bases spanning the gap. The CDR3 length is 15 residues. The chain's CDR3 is CASSFGEGRGREQFF. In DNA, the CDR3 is TGTGCCAGCAGTTTCGGCGAAGGGCGGGGGCGTGAGCAGTTCTTC.

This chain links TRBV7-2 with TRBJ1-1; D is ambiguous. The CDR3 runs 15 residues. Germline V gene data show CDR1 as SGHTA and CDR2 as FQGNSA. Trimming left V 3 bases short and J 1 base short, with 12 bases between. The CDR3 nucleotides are TGTGCCAGCAGCTTCCCCGGGTTTACGAACACTGAAGCTTTCTTT. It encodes CASSFPGFTNTEAFF.

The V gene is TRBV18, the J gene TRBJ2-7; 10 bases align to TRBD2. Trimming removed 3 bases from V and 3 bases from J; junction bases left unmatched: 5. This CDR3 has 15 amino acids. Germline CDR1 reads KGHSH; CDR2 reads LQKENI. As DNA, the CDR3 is TGTGCCAGCTCACCTCGGACTAGCGGCTACTACGAGCAGTACTTC. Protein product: CASSPRTSGYYEQYF. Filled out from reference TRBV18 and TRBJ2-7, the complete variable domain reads NAGVMQNPRHLVRRRGQEARLRCSPMKGHSHVYWYRQLPEEGLKFMVYLQKENIIDESGMPKERFSAEFPKEGPSILRIQQVVRGDSAAYFCASSPRTSGYYEQYFGPGTRLTVT.

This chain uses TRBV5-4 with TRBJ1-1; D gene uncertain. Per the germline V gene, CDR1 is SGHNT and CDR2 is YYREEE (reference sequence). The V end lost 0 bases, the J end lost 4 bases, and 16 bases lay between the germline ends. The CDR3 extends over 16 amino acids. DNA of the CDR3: TGTGCCAGCAGCTTGGGGTTCAGCACCTGGAGCACTGAAGCTTTCTTT. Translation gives CASSLGFSTWSTEAFF.

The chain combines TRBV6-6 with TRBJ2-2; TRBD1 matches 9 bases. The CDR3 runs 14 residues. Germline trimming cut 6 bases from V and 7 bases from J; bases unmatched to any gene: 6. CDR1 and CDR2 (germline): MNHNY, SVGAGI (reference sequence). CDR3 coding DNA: TGTGCCAGCAGGGGACAGGGAGTAAACGGGGAGCTGTTTTTT. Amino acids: CASRGQGVNGELFF.

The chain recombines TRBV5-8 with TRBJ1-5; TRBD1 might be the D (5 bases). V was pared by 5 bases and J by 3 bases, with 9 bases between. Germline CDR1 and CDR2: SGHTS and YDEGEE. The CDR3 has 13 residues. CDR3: CASRRTNNQPQHF. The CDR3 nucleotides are TGTGCCAGCAGACGGACAAACAATCAGCCCCAGCATTTT.

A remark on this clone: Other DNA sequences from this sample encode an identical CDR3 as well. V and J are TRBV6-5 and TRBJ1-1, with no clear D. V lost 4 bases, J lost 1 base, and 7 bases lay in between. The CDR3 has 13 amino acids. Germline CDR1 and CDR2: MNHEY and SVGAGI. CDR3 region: CASSSGQNTEAFF. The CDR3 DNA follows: TGTGCCAGCAGTTCGGGTCAGAACACTGAAGCTTTCTTT.

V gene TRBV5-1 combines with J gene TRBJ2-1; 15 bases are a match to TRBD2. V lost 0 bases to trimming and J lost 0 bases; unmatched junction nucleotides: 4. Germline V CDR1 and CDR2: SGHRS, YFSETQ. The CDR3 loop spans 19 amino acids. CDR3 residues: CASSLGGTSGRSSYNEQFF. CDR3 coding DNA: TGCGCCAGCAGCTTGGGGGGGACTAGCGGGAGGAGCTCCTACAATGAGCAGTTCTTC.

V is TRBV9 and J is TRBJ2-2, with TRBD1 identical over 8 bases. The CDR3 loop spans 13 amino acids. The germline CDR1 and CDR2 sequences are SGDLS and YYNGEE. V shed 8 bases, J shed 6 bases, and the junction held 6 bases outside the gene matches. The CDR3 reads CASTGGSAGELFF. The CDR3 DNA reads TGTGCCAGTACAGGGGGAAGCGCCGGGGAGCTGTTTTTT.

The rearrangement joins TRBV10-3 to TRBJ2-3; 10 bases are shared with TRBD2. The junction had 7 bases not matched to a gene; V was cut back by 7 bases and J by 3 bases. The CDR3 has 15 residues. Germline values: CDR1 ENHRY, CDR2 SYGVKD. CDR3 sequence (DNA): TGTGCCATCACAGCCCTAGCGGGAGTGACAGATACGCAGTATTTT. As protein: CAITALAGVTDTQYF.

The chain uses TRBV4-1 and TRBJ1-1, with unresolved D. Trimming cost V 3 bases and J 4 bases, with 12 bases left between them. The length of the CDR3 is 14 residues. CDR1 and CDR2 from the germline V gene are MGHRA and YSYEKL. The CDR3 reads CASSQKGERTEAFF. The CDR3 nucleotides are TGCGCCAGCAGCCAGAAGGGAGAGCGCACTGAAGCTTTCTTT.

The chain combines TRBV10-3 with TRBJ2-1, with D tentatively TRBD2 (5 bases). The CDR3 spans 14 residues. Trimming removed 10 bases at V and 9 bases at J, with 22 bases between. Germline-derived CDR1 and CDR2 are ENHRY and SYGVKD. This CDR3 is CATNSGTRNLEQFF. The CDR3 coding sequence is TGTGCCACCAACAGCGGTACACGGAACCTTGAGCAGTTCTTC.

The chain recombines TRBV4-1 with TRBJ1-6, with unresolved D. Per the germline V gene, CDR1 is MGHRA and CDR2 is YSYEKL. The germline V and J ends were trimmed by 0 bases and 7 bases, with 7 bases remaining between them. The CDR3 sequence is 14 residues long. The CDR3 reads CASSQESSNSPLHF. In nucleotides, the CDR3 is TGCGCCAGCAGCCAAGAATCTTCCAATTCACCCCTCCACTTT.

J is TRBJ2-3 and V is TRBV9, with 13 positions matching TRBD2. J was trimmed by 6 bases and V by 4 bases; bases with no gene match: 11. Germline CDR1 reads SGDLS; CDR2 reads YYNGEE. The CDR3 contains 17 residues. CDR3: CASSTGPGLAGLDTQYF. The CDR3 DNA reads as TGTGCCAGCAGCACCGGACCGGGACTAGCGGGATTGGATACGCAGTATTTT. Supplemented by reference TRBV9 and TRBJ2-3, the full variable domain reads DSGVTQTPKHLITATGQRVTLRCSPRSGDLSVYWYQQSLDQGLQFLIQYYNGEERAKGNILERFSAQQFPDLHSELNLSSLELGDSALYFCASSTGPGLAGLDTQYFGPGTRLTVL.

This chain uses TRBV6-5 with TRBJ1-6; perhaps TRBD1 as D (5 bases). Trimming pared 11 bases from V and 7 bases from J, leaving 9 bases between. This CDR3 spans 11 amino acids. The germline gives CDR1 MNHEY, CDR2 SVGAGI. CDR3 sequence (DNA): TGTGCCGGCCCAGGGAATTCACCCCTCCACTTT. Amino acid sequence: CAGPGNSPLHF.

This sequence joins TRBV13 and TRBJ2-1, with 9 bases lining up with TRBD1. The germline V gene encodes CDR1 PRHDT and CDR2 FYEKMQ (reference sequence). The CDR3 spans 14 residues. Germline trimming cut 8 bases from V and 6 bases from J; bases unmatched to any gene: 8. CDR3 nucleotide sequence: TGTGCCAGCTCGGGGACAGGGTGGGGCAATGAGCAGTTCTTC. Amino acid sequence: CASSGTGWGNEQFF. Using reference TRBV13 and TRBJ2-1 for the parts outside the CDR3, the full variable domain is AAGVIQSPRHLIKEKRETATLKCYPIPRHDTVYWYQQGPGQDPQFLISFYEKMQSDKGSIPDRFSAQQFSDYHSELNMSSLELGDSALYFCASSGTGWGNEQFFGPGTRLTVL.

The CDR3 reads CASSEAPGGASEQFF. In DNA, the CDR3 is TGTGCCAGCAGTGAAGCGCCCGGGGGAGCTAGTGAGCAGTTCTTC. The genes are TRBV6-1 and TRBJ2-1; D possibly corresponds to TRBD2 (6 bases). The germline CDR1 and CDR2 sequences are MNHNS and SASEGT. The germline V and J ends were trimmed by 0 bases and 9 bases, with 15 bases remaining between them. The CDR3 spans 15 residues.

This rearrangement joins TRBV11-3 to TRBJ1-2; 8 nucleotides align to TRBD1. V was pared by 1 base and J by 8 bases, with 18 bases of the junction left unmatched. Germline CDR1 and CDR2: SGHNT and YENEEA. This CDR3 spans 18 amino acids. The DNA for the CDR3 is TGTGCCAGCAGCTTAGTTCCTCTCTCTTCCGGGACAGGACAGGGCTACACCTTC. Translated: CASSLVPLSSGTGQGYTF.

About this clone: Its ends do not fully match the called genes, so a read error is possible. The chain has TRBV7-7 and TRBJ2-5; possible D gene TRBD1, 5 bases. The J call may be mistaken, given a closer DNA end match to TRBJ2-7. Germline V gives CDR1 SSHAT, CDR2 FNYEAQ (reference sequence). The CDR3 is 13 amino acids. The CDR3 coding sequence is TGTGCTAGCAGCTTACAGGACTCCTACGAGCAGTACTTC. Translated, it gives CASSLQDSYEQYF.

The CDR3 bases are TGTGCCAGCAGCTCCGGGACTAGGCGTTACGAGCAGTACTTC. Its translation: CASSSGTRRYEQYF. This chain joins TRBV7-2 and TRBJ2-7; TRBD2 matches 8 bases. V shed 4 bases, J shed 4 bases, and the junction held 6 bases outside the gene matches. The CDR3 is made up of 14 amino acids. Germline CDR1 SGHTA, CDR2 FQGNSA.

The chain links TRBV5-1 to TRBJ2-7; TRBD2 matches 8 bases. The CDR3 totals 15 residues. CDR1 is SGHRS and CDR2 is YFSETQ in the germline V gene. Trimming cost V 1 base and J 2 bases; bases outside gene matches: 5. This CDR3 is CASSLSGGDTYEQYF. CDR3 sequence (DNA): TGCGCCAGCAGCTTGAGCGGGGGAGATACCTACGAGCAGTACTTC.

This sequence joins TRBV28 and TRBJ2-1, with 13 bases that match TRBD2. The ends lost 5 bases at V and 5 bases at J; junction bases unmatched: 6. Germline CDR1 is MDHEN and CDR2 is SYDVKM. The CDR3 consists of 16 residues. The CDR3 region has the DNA TGTGCCAGCAGTATCCCGACTAGCGGGAGGAACAATGAGCAGTTCTTC. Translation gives CASSIPTSGRNNEQFF.

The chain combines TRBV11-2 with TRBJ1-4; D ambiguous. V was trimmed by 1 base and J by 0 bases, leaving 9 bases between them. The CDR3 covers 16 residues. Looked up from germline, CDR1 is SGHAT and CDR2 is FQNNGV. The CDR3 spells CASSLVGRSTNEKLFF. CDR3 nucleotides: TGTGCCAGCAGCTTAGTTGGCCGTTCAACTAATGAAAAACTGTTTTTT.

The CDR3 DNA follows: TGCAGCGTTGAGGCCTGGGACAGCCAAAACTATGGCTACACCTTC. Its protein is CSVEAWDSQNYGYTF. V is TRBV29-1 and J is TRBJ1-2; 7 bases are a match to TRBD1. The germline V gene has CDR1 SQVTM and CDR2 ANQGSEA. This CDR3 contains 15 residues. Trimming removed 3 bases from V and 2 bases from J; junction bases left unmatched: 9.

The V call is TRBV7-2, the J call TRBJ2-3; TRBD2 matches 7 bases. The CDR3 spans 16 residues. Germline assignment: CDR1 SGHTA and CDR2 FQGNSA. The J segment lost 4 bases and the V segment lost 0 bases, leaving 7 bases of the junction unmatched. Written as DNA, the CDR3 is TGTGCCAGCAGCTTAGCTGGGGGGGGACGCGCAGATACGCAGTATTTT. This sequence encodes CASSLAGGGRADTQYF.

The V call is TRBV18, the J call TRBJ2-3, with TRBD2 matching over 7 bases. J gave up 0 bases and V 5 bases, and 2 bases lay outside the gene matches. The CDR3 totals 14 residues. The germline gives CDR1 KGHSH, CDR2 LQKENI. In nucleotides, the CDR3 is TGTGCCAGCTCATCGGGAGGTAGCACAGATACGCAGTATTTT. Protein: CASSSGGSTDTQYF.

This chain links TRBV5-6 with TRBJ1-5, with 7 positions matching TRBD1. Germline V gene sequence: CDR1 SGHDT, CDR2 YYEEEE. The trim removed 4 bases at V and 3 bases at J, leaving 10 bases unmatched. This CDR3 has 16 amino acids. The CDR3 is CASSRQGASPNQPQHF. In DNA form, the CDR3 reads TGTGCCAGCAGCCGACAGGGAGCCTCCCCCAATCAGCCCCAGCATTTT.

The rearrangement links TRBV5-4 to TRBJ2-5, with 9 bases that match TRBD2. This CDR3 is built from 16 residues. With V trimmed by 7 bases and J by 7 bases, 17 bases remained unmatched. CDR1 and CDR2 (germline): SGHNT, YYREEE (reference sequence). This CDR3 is CASLERRGGLDGTQYF. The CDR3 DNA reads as TGTGCCAGCTTGGAGAGGCGGGGGGGCCTGGATGGGACCCAGTACTTC.